The 30 T cell receptor beta chains reported below all come from one sample, sequenced in a study of CD8+ T cells in alopecia areata. Described treatment: oral pan-JAK inhibitor, 5-10 mg twice daily. Investigators isolated RNA and reverse transcribed it into cDNA to act as the sequencing template. Sequencing was performed with immunoSEQ multiplex PCR; in TCRdb, only in-frame clones are kept and a portion is missing. The sample lists about 180,000 clones, 51% seen once, with about a tenth in the top ten. The input for sequencing was CD8+ T cells sorted from blood, taken at approximately week 52, from a patient treated with tofacitinib. Receptors originate from a human donor with alopecia areata.

The chain links TRBV5-1 to TRBJ2-7; D uncertain. Germline assignment: CDR1 SGHRS and CDR2 YFSETQ. The CDR3 covers 15 residues. V lost 0 bases to trimming and J lost 0 bases, with 10 bases between them. CDR3 sequence: CASSLAGRTSYEQYF. DNA for the CDR3: TGCGCCAGCAGCTTGGCCGGTCGAACCTCCTACGAGCAGTACTTC.

The chain uses TRBV23-1 and TRBJ2-3, with a weak D call TRBD2 (5 bases). TRBV23-1 falls under the ORF class, with uncertain function. The CDR3 runs 15 residues. V was clipped by 4 bases and J by 0 bases, with 11 bases between them. CDR3 sequence (DNA): TGCGCCAGCAGTCTACACGGACTTAGCACAGATACGCAGTATTTT. Its translation is CASSLHGLSTDTQYF.

The chain uses TRBV5-1 and TRBJ2-2; D unclear. Germline CDR1 is SGHRS and CDR2 is YFSETQ. V was cut by 0 bases and J by 7 bases, with 10 bases left in between. The CDR3 consists of 14 residues. The CDR3 region is CASSLESGHGELFF. The CDR3 region has the DNA TGCGCCAGCAGCTTGGAATCCGGGCACGGGGAGCTGTTTTTT.

This rearrangement joins TRBV19 to TRBJ1-1; D perhaps matches TRBD1 (5 bases). There are 12 residues in the CDR3. Trimming removed 8 bases from V and 4 bases from J, with 11 bases in between. The germline CDR1 and CDR2 sequences are LNHDA and SQIVND (reference sequence). CDR3 region: CASRGGFTEAFF. For the CDR3, the DNA is TGTGCCAGTCGGGGCGGGTTCACTGAAGCTTTCTTT.

This clone showed up just once. The chain combines TRBV4-1 with TRBJ2-3, with 11 positions matching TRBD2. J was trimmed by 5 bases and V by 2 bases; bases with no gene match: 18. The CDR3 spans 20 residues. The germline V gene has CDR1 MGHRA and CDR2 YSYEKL. DNA for the CDR3: TGCGCCAGCAGCCAAACCCTTGGGGCTAGCGGGGGGCCCGGGGGAGATACGCAGTATTTT. As protein: CASSQTLGASGGPGGDTQYF.

The chain uses TRBV30 and TRBJ1-2, with a weak D call TRBD1 (5 bases). The CDR3 sequence is 15 residues long. Per germline, CDR1 GTSNPN and CDR2 SVGIG (reference sequence). V lost 0 bases and J 4 bases, leaving 15 bases between the germline ends. CDR3 sequence reads: CAWSVLRDRIYGYTF. Written as DNA, the CDR3 is TGTGCCTGGAGTGTCCTCCGGGACCGCATCTATGGCTACACCTTC.

The V call is TRBV2, the J call TRBJ1-2; TRBD1 is a possible D gene (5 bases). The CDR3 covers 14 residues. Germline V gene lookup returns CDR1 SNHLY and CDR2 FYNNEI. The ends were cut back, 5 bases at V and 6 bases at J, with 16 bases in the middle. In DNA, the CDR3 is TGTGCCAGCAGTCGGGCTTTGGGGGTTGATGGCTACACCTTC. Translating gives CASSRALGVDGYTF.

The rearrangement uses TRBV7-9 and TRBJ1-5; no clear D gene. The CDR3 runs to 13 residues. V shed 4 bases and J shed 11 bases, with 15 bases lying between them. Germline CDR1 and CDR2: SEHNR and FQNEAQ (reference sequence). The CDR3 DNA reads TGTGCCAGCAGCTCACCGGACGGCAGAACCCAGCATTTT. It encodes CASSSPDGRTQHF.

J is TRBJ2-1 and V is TRBV11-2; 9 bases are a match to TRBD1. Trimming removed 5 bases from V and 4 bases from J; junction bases left unmatched: 6. The length of the CDR3 is 15 residues. The germline CDR1 and CDR2 sequences are SGHAT and FQNNGV. This CDR3 is CASSPGQGFYNEQFF. In DNA form, the CDR3 reads TGTGCCAGCAGCCCCGGACAGGGGTTTTACAATGAGCAGTTCTTC.

V is TRBV9 and J is TRBJ1-5; tentative D call: TRBD1 (5 bases). Trimming left V 4 bases short and J 4 bases short, with 18 bases between. The CDR3 loop spans 16 amino acids. CDR1 is SGDLS and CDR2 is YYNGEE in the germline V gene. The CDR3 sequence: CASSKGTDRRNQPQHF. CDR3 sequence (DNA): TGTGCCAGCAGCAAGGGAACCGACAGACGAAATCAGCCCCAGCATTTT.

This clone appeared a few times. This chain uses TRBV29-1 with TRBJ2-1, with D uncertain. CDR1 is SQVTM and CDR2 is ANQGSEA in the germline V gene. V shed 0 bases and J shed 9 bases, with 15 bases lying between them. CDR3 length: 14 amino acids. Written as DNA, the CDR3 is TGCAGCGTTGAAGAAGGCAAATCCCTACGTGAGCAGTTCTTC. It specifies CSVEEGKSLREQFF.

V is TRBV5-6 and J is TRBJ2-1; 8 bases are a match to TRBD2. The J segment lost 7 bases and the V segment lost 4 bases, leaving 1 base of the junction unmatched. The CDR3 is 12 residues long. Germline lookup yields CDR1 SGHDT and CDR2 YYEEEE. CDR3: CASSLAGNEQFF. Here the CDR3 DNA reads TGTGCCAGCAGCCTAGCGGGTAATGAGCAGTTCTTC.

This clone was observed a few times. The rearrangement joins TRBV5-1 to TRBJ2-7; the match to TRBD1 covers 9 bases. In germline, CDR1 is SGHRS, CDR2 YFSETQ. Losses at the gene ends were 4 bases for V and 5 bases for J; bases not matched to a gene: 7. The CDR3 consists of 14 residues. CDR3 sequence (DNA): TGCGCCAGCAGCCCCGGGACAGGGATACACGAGCAGTACTTC. Translation gives CASSPGTGIHEQYF.

The V call is TRBV6-5, the J call TRBJ2-7; TRBD1 aligns across 9 bases. The germline gives CDR1 MNHEY, CDR2 SVGAGI. V shed 2 bases, J shed 3 bases, and the junction held 2 bases outside the gene matches. The CDR3 runs 14 residues. The CDR3, as DNA: TGTGCCAGCAGTTACGAGACAGGGGGCTACGAGCAGTACTTC. Translating it yields CASSYETGGYEQYF.

The chain uses TRBV27 and TRBJ1-1; the D gene is possibly TRBD1 (6 bases). The CDR3 has 13 amino acids. Deletions cut 2 bases from V and 4 bases from J, with 8 bases between. Germline CDR1 MNHEY, CDR2 SMNVEV (reference sequence). The CDR3 nucleotides read TGTGCCAGCAGTTTAAACAGGGCCACTGAAGCTTTCTTT. Amino acid sequence: CASSLNRATEAFF.

The J gene is TRBJ2-1, the V gene TRBV4-1, with D possibly TRBD2 on 5 matching bases. CDR3 size: 16 residues. V was pared by 2 bases and J by 3 bases, with 14 bases between. Germline V lookup: CDR1 MGHRA, CDR2 YSYEKL. The CDR3 reads CASSQHSGLVYNEQFF. CDR3 in DNA: TGCGCCAGCAGCCAACACTCAGGACTGGTCTACAATGAGCAGTTCTTC.

CDR3 loop: CASSLGTVYEQYF. The CDR3 DNA reads TGTGCCAGCAGTTTAGGGACAGTTTACGAGCAGTACTTC. The gene calls are TRBV6-5 and TRBJ2-7; the match to TRBD1 covers 7 bases. The CDR3 consists of 13 residues. V trimming: 4 bases; J trimming: 4 bases; junction bases outside the gene matches: 4. The germline V gene has CDR1 MNHEY and CDR2 SVGAGI.

V and J are TRBV6-6 and TRBJ1-2, with TRBD1 matching over 8 bases. The V gene end was trimmed by 5 bases and the J gene end by 8 bases; junction bases not matched to a gene: 4. The CDR3 runs to 12 residues. The germline V gene encodes CDR1 MNHNY and CDR2 SVGAGI (reference sequence). The CDR3 DNA sequence: TGTGCCAGCAGTGGGACAGGAGGCGGCTACACCTTC. Translated: CASSGTGGGYTF.

CDR3 protein: CASSFGDANSYNEQFF. The CDR3 coding sequence is TGTGCCAGCAGCTTTGGGGACGCAAACTCCTACAATGAGCAGTTCTTC. The chain uses TRBV5-6 and TRBJ2-1; either TRBD1 or TRBD2 may supply D (5 bases each). The germline V gene has CDR1 SGHDT and CDR2 YYEEEE. V was cut by 2 bases and J by 0 bases, with 12 bases left in between. The CDR3 spans 16 residues.

The chain links TRBV7-2 to TRBJ1-2; D gene ambiguous. This CDR3 has 17 amino acids. V lost 5 bases to trimming and J lost 3 bases, with 22 bases between them. Germline assignment: CDR1 SGHTA and CDR2 FQGNSA. CDR3 amino acids: CASSPPRLGRPYYGYTF. The CDR3 bases are TGTGCCAGCAGCCCCCCGCGGTTAGGAAGACCATACTATGGCTACACCTTC.

This clone was counted only a few times. The J gene is TRBJ2-3, the V gene TRBV19; 11 nucleotides agree with TRBD2. CDR3 length equals 14 residues. J lost 0 bases, V lost 10 bases, and 3 bases had no gene match. CDR1 LNHDA and CDR2 SQIVND come from the germline V gene (reference sequence). The DNA for the CDR3 is TGTGCCACCAGACTAGCGGGGAGCACAGATACGCAGTATTTT. Translated, it gives CATRLAGSTDTQYF.

The sample holds a few counts of this clone. J is TRBJ1-5 and V is TRBV30; D is uncertain. Germline V gene lookup returns CDR1 GTSNPN and CDR2 SVGIG (reference sequence). With 2 bases removed from V and 4 bases from J, the gap between germline ends came to 9 bases. CDR3 length: 13 residues. The CDR3: CAWSLDRNQPQHF. In nucleotides, the CDR3 is TGTGCCTGGAGTTTGGACCGAAATCAGCCCCAGCATTTT.

This clone occurred a few times. The chain recombines TRBV11-2 with TRBJ2-5, with 9 bases fitting TRBD2. The germline gives CDR1 SGHAT, CDR2 FQNNGV. The V gene end was trimmed by 4 bases and the J gene end by 3 bases; junction bases not matched to a gene: 6. The CDR3 has 15 residues. As DNA, the CDR3 is TGTGCCAGCAGCTATCATAGCGGGGGCGAAGAGACCCAGTACTTC. Its translation: CASSYHSGGEETQYF.

This clone was picked up a small number of times. This chain uses TRBV29-1 with TRBJ2-1; no definite D call. Trimming left V 0 bases short and J 10 bases short, with 19 bases between. The CDR3 covers 15 residues. Germline V gene lookup returns CDR1 SQVTM and CDR2 ANQGSEA. CDR3 loop: CSVEDQRSLSLEQFF. CDR3 DNA sequence: TGCAGCGTTGAAGATCAACGGTCCTTGTCGCTGGAGCAGTTCTTC.

The chain couples TRBV27 to TRBJ1-2; no reliable D call. The CDR3 has 13 residues. CDR1 and CDR2 from the germline V gene are MNHEY and SMNVEV (reference sequence). The germline V and J ends were trimmed by 4 bases and 8 bases, with 14 bases remaining between them. CDR3 sequence (DNA): TGTGCCAGCAGTTCCCTCGAGGGTTACGGCTACACCTTC. This translates into CASSSLEGYGYTF.

This clone came up once. This rearrangement joins TRBV4-3 to TRBJ2-3, with TRBD1 as a possible D gene (5 bases). This CDR3 region has 15 residues. Germline V lookup: CDR1 LGHNA, CDR2 YSLEER. Trimming stripped 4 bases from V and 2 bases from J, with 13 bases between. This CDR3 is CASSRGHGPTDTQYF. Here the CDR3 DNA reads TGCGCCAGCAGCCGCGGACATGGCCCCACAGATACGCAGTATTTT.

V gene TRBV2 combines with J gene TRBJ2-1; 8 positions match TRBD2. Unmatched junction bases numbered 5, after V lost 0 bases and J lost 1 base. Per the germline V gene, CDR1 is SNHLY and CDR2 is FYNNEI. The length of the CDR3 is 17 residues. CDR3 in amino acids: CASSEASGGPSYNEQFF. The CDR3 DNA follows: TGTGCCAGCAGTGAAGCAAGCGGGGGCCCTTCCTACAATGAGCAGTTCTTC.

The V and J genes are TRBV5-1 and TRBJ1-1, with D unresolved. With 0 bases removed from V and 2 bases from J, the gap between germline ends came to 5 bases. This CDR3 region has 13 residues. Looked up from germline, CDR1 is SGHRS and CDR2 is YFSETQ. In nucleotides, the CDR3 is TGCGCCAGCAGCTTGGGGGCCAACACTGAAGCTTTCTTT. This sequence encodes CASSLGANTEAFF. Full variable domain (outside the CDR3, taken from reference TRBV5-1 and TRBJ1-1): KAGVTQTPRYLIKTRGQQVTLSCSPISGHRSVSWYQQTPGQGLQFLFEYFSETQRNKGNFPGRFSGRQFSNSRSEMNVSTLELGDSALYLCASSLGANTEAFFGQGTRLTVV.

V and J are TRBV25-1 and TRBJ2-2; D tentatively fits TRBD1 or TRBD2 (5 bases each). V lost 4 bases, J lost 0 bases, and 9 bases lay in between. The CDR3 is 15 residues long. The germline V gene has CDR1 MGHDK and CDR2 SYGVNS. CDR3 nucleotide sequence: TGTGCCAGCAGTGCGGGGCTGTCGAACACCGGGGAGCTGTTTTTT. This translates into CASSAGLSNTGELFF.

This chain uses TRBV7-8 with TRBJ2-4; possibly TRBD1 for D (7 bases). The V gene's germline CDR1 is SGHVS and CDR2 FQNEAQ. The length of the CDR3 is 14 residues. The V end was cut by 6 bases, the J end by 8 bases, with 17 bases between. The CDR3 region has the DNA TGTGCCAGCAGTCAACAGGGGCGGAGGGACATTCAGTACTTC. This codes for CASSQQGRRDIQYF.